Following are 8 T cell receptor beta chains from one sample sequenced in a study of T cells in Graves' hyperthyroidism and ophthalmopathy. Amplification targeted TCR beta CDR3 regions from RNA transcripts. During a first-round RT-PCR of the TCR CDR3, the HTBI primer set was used. TCRdb passed the multiplex PCR reads through MiXCR, listing each CDR3 protein once. The top ten clones hold 11% to 15% of a sample with under 450,000 distinct CDR3 sequences, around a sixth of them seen once. Sequencing was performed on blood. These receptors came from a woman aged 18 to 35 with Graves' hyperthyroidism.

This clonotype was detected many times. DNA for the CDR3: TGTGCCAGCAGTTCCCGGGGGGAAGAGACCCAGTACTTC. Encoded protein: CASSSRGEETQYF. The chain joins TRBV27 to TRBJ2-5, with 7 bases identical to TRBD2. The V and J ends lost 4 bases and 3 bases, in that order; junction bases with no gene match: 2. The CDR3 runs to 13 residues. CDR1 and CDR2 (germline): MNHEY, SMNVEV (reference sequence).

The sample holds many counts of this clonotype. The chain couples TRBV5-1 to TRBJ2-3; D is perhaps TRBD1 (5 bases). The CDR3 spans 15 residues. V dropped 4 bases and J dropped 0 bases, with 12 bases sitting between them. Germline V gene data show CDR1 as SGHRS and CDR2 as YFSETQ. The CDR3 reads CASSVAGHSTDTQYF. CDR3 nucleotide sequence: TGCGCCAGCAGCGTGGCAGGACATAGCACAGATACGCAGTATTTT.

The rearrangement joins TRBV2 to TRBJ1-2; D may be TRBD1 (6 bases). The CDR3 consists of 14 residues. V dropped 7 bases and J dropped 0 bases, with 12 bases sitting between them. Germline V CDR1 and CDR2: SNHLY, FYNNEI. The CDR3 DNA sequence: TGTGCCAGCATCAGGGGATGGACTAACTATGGCTACACCTTC. It specifies CASIRGWTNYGYTF. The whole variable domain, filled in from reference TRBV2 and TRBJ1-2, reads EPEVTQTPSHQVTQMGQEVILRCVPISNHLYFYWYRQILGQKVEFLVSFYNNEISEKSEIFDDQFSVERPDGSNFTLKIRSTKLEDSAMYFCASIRGWTNYGYTFGSGTRLTVV.

The sample holds many counts of this clonotype. The chain recombines TRBV6-1 with TRBJ2-5; D remains ambiguous. V was trimmed by 1 base and J by 2 bases, leaving 14 bases between them. Germline V lookup: CDR1 MNHNS, CDR2 SASEGT. The CDR3 contains 16 residues. The DNA for the CDR3 is TGTGCCAGCAGTGAAGGTGCCAGCAAGTTTCAAGAGACCCAGTACTTC. Translating gives CASSEGASKFQETQYF.

This clonotype was seen many times. V gene TRBV7-2 combines with J gene TRBJ2-1, with 7 bases that match TRBD2. The germline V gene has CDR1 SGHTA and CDR2 FQGNSA. The CDR3 length is 15 residues. Trimming took 3 bases from V and 4 from J; bases not matched to a gene: 6. DNA of the CDR3: TGTGCCAGCAGCTTGCGCCAGCGGGGATACAATGAGCAGTTCTTC. Protein: CASSLRQRGYNEQFF.

This clonotype occurred a few times. The chain has TRBV2 and TRBJ2-3; D might be TRBD1 (8 bases). CDR1 and CDR2 from the germline V gene are SNHLY and FYNNEI. The CDR3 sequence is 16 residues long. The germline V and J ends were trimmed by 11 bases and 0 bases, with 21 bases remaining between them. The CDR3 nucleotides read TGTGCCGGCATCTCACAGGGGGGGATTAGCACAGATACGCAGTATTTT. It is translated as CAGISQGGISTDTQYF.

The V call is TRBV12-3 or TRBV12-4, the J call TRBJ2-2, with D perhaps TRBD1 (6 bases). The length of the CDR3 is 13 residues. V was clipped by 4 bases and J by 5 bases, with 8 bases between them. CDR3: CASSSQGTGELFF. CDR3 sequence (DNA): TGTGCCAGCAGTTCTCAGGGGACCGGGGAGCTGTTTTTT.

The gene calls are TRBV7-2 and TRBJ2-1, with D possibly being TRBD2 (5 bases). Germline V gives CDR1 SGHTA, CDR2 FQGNSA. Trimming shortened V by 5 bases and J by 2 bases, and 10 bases separated the two germline ends. CDR3 length: 14 residues. In nucleotides, the CDR3 is TGTGCCAGCAGCAACTACGGGGCCTACAATGAGCAGTTCTTC. This encodes CASSNYGAYNEQFF.